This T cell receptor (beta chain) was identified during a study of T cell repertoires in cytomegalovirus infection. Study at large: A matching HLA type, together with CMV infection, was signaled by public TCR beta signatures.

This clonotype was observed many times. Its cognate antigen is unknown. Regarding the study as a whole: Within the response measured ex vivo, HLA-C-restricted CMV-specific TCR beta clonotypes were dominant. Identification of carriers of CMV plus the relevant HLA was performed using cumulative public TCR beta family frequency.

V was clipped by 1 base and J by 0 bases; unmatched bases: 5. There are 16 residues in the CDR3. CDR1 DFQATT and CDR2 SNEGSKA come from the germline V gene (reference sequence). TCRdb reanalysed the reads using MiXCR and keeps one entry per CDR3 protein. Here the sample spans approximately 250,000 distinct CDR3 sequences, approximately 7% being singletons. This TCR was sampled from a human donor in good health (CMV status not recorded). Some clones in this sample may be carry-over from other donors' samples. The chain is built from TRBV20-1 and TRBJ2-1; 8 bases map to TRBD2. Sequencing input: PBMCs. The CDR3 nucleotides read TGCAGTGCTAGAGTTAGCGGGGCGAGCTCCTACAATGAGCAGTTCTTC. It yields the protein CSARVSGASSYNEQFF.